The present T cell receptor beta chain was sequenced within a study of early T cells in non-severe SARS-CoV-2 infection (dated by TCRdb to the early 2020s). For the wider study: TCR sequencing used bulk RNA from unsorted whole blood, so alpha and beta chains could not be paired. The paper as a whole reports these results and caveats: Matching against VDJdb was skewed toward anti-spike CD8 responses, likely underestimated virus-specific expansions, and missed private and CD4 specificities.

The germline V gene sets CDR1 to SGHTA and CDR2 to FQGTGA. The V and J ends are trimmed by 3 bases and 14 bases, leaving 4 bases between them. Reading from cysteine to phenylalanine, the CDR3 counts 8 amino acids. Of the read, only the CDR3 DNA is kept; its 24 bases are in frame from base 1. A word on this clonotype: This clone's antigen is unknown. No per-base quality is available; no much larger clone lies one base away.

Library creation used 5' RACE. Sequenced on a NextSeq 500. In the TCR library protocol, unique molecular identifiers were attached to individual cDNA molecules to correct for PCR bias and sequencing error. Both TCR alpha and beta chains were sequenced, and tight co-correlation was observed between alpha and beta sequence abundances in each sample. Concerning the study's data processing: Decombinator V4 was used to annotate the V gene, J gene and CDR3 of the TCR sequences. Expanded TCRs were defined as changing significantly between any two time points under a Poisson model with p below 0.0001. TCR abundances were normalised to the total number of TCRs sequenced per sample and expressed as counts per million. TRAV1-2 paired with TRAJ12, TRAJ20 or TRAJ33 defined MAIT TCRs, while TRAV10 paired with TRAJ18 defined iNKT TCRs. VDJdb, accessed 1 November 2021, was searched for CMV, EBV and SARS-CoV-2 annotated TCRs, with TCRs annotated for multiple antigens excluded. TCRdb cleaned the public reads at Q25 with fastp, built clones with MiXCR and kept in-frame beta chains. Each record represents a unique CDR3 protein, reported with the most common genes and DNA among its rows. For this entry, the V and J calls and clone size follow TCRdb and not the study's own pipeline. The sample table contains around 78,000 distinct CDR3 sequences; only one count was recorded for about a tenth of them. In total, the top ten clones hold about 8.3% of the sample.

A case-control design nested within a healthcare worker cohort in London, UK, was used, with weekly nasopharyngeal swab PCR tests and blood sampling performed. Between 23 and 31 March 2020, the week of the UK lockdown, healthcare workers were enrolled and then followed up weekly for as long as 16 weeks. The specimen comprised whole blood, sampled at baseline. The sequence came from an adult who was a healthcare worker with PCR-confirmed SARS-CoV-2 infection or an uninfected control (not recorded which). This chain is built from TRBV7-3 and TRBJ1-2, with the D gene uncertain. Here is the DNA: TGTGCCAGCAGCTTTTCTACCTTC. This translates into CASSFSTF.